A single sample is the source of the 12 T cell receptor beta chains below, sequenced in a study of blood T cell repertoires in COVID-19. Produced via immunoSEQ multiplex PCR; TCRdb's table is partial and in-frame only. The data contain fewer than 200,000 clones, approximately 84% of them singletons. The specimen sequenced was peripheral blood. These receptors came from a human donor in a cohort sampled during active COVID-19.

The J gene is TRBJ1-1, the V gene TRBV19; tentative D call: TRBD1 (6 bases). Germline V gene data show CDR1 as LNHDA and CDR2 as SQIVND (reference sequence). This CDR3 is 15 amino acids long. V was shortened by 5 bases and J by 1 base, with 14 bases between the two germline ends. CDR3 protein: CASSSGGRGNTEAFF. The CDR3 nucleotides are TGTGCCAGTAGTTCCGGAGGCAGGGGGAACACTGAAGCTTTCTTT.

The chain joins TRBV18 to TRBJ2-1, with 9 bases identical to TRBD1. J gave up 5 bases and V 3 bases, and 5 bases lay outside the gene matches. CDR1 and CDR2 (germline): KGHSH, LQKENI. The CDR3 runs 15 residues. The CDR3 reads CASSPGTGKDNEQFF. CDR3 DNA: TGTGCCAGCTCACCTGGGACAGGGAAGGACAATGAGCAGTTCTTC.

The chain uses TRBV14 and TRBJ2-7, with D unclear. The ends were cut back, 3 bases at V and 4 bases at J, with 13 bases in the middle. CDR1 is SGHDN, CDR2 FVKESK, per germline. The CDR3 contains 14 residues. CDR3 DNA: TGTGCCAGCAGCCAGAGCAGGTCCGCGTACGAGCAGTACTTC. It is translated as CASSQSRSAYEQYF.

The table lists this clone with a few counts. The V gene is TRBV12-5, the J gene TRBJ2-5; 7 bases are shared with TRBD1. This CDR3 has 16 residues. J lost 6 bases, V lost 1 base, and 11 bases had no gene match. The germline V gene encodes CDR1 LGHNT and CDR2 FRNRAP. CDR3: CASGLAQTGFTQTQYF. The CDR3 DNA sequence: TGTGCTAGTGGTTTGGCCCAGACAGGGTTTACACAGACCCAGTACTTC.

Comments on this clone: Other DNA sequences in this sample translate to the same CDR3. V gene TRBV5-1 combines with J gene TRBJ1-2; maybe TRBD1 (6 bases). Germline CDR1 reads SGHRS; CDR2 reads YFSETQ. V was pared by 0 bases and J by 0 bases, with 6 bases between. The CDR3 loop spans 14 amino acids. DNA of the CDR3: TGCGCCAGCAGCTTGGACAGGGCTAACTATGGCTACACCTTC. Its protein is CASSLDRANYGYTF.

The genes are TRBV9 and TRBJ2-5, with TRBD2 matching over 9 bases. This CDR3 spans 16 amino acids. Trimming cost V 0 bases and J 5 bases; bases outside gene matches: 8. Germline lookup yields CDR1 SGDLS and CDR2 YYNGEE. CDR3 residues: CASSVGAGGPSETQYF. CDR3 sequence (DNA): TGTGCCAGCAGCGTAGGGGCGGGGGGGCCTTCGGAGACCCAGTACTTC.

The chain carries TRBV20-1 and TRBJ2-1; 13 positions agree with TRBD2. The CDR3 spans 14 residues. Per the germline V gene, CDR1 is DFQATT and CDR2 is SNEGSKA (reference sequence). V lost 3 bases and J lost 8; bases outside the gene matches: 4. CDR3 sequence (DNA): TGCAGTGCTAGTTTGGGACTAGCGGGGTATGAGCAGTTCTTC. Translated, it gives CSASLGLAGYEQFF.

This chain links TRBV4-2 with TRBJ2-3, with 16 bases that match TRBD2. The CDR3 contains 22 residues. Unmatched junction bases numbered 19, after V lost 4 bases and J lost 3 bases. Germline V gene lookup returns CDR1 LGHNA and CDR2 YNFKEQ. The CDR3 DNA is TGTGCCAGCAGCCCCCTAATATCGTGGGGACTAGCGGGGGGGGATGTGACAGATACGCAGTATTTT. Amino acid sequence: CASSPLISWGLAGGDVTDTQYF.

V usage is TRBV5-6 and J usage is TRBJ2-2; D is undetermined. Trimming pared 4 bases from V and 3 bases from J, leaving 4 bases between. This CDR3 comprises 12 residues. Germline assignment: CDR1 SGHDT and CDR2 YYEEEE. CDR3 residues: CASSPDTGELFF. The CDR3 region has the DNA TGTGCCAGCAGCCCAGACACCGGGGAGCTGTTTTTT.

This chain links TRBV4-1 with TRBJ2-3; 12 bases fit TRBD2. Germline CDR1 MGHRA, CDR2 YSYEKL. The V gene end was trimmed by 0 bases and the J gene end by 5 bases; junction bases not matched to a gene: 6. The CDR3 runs to 17 residues. The CDR3 is CASSQDRLAGDVDTQYF. The DNA for the CDR3 is TGCGCCAGCAGCCAAGATAGACTAGCGGGGGACGTAGATACGCAGTATTTT.

This chain connects TRBV7-6 to TRBJ2-7; TRBD1 aligns across 7 bases. The CDR3 runs to 18 residues. Germline assignment: CDR1 SGHVS and CDR2 FNYEAQ. The V and J ends lost 0 bases and 0 bases, in that order; junction bases with no gene match: 11. The CDR3 loop is CASSLATLTGTNSYEQYF. DNA of the CDR3: TGTGCCAGCAGCTTAGCGACTCTGACAGGGACCAACTCCTACGAGCAGTACTTC.

The chain uses TRBV11-2 and TRBJ2-7, with TRBD2 as a possible D gene (7 bases). With 4 bases removed from V and 3 bases from J, the gap between germline ends came to 13 bases. The germline V gene encodes CDR1 SGHAT and CDR2 FQNNGV. The CDR3 has 14 amino acids. CDR3 loop: CASSWGLADYEQYF. CDR3 DNA sequence: TGTGCCAGCAGCTGGGGGCTAGCGGACTACGAGCAGTACTTC.